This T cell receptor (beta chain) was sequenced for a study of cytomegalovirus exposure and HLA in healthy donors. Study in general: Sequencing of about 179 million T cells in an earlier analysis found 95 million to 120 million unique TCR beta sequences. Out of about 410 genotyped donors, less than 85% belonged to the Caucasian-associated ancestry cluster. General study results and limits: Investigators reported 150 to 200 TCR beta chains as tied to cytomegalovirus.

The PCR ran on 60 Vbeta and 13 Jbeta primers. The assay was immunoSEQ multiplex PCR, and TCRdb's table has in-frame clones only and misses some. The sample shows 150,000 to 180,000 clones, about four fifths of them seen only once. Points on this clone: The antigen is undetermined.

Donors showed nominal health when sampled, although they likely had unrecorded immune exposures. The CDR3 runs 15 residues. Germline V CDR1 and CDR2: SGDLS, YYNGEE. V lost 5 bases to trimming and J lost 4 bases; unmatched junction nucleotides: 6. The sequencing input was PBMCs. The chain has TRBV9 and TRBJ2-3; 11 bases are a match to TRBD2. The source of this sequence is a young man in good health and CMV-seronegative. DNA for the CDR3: TGTGCCAGCAGTGACCTAGCGGGGGGTTCAGATACGCAGTATTTT. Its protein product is CASSDLAGGSDTQYF. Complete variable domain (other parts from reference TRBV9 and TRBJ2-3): DSGVTQTPKHLITATGQRVTLRCSPRSGDLSVYWYQQSLDQGLQFLIQYYNGEERAKGNILERFSAQQFPDLHSELNLSSLELGDSALYFCASSDLAGGSDTQYFGPGTRLTVL.